What follows are 32 T cell receptor beta chains derived from one specimen sequenced in a study of CD8 T cells in ankylosing spondylitis. TCRdb ran MiXCR on the 5' RACE reads and lists one entry per CDR3 protein. Among about 130,000 distinct CDR3 sequences, approximately 14% were seen once, and the ten largest hold 2.5% to 3.5%. Sequences were obtained from blood, either unsorted or a sorted T cell fraction (not recorded which). These receptors were obtained from a female donor with ankylosing spondylitis or in good health (not recorded which).

This clonotype was detected ten times or more. The chain recombines TRBV28 with TRBJ1-5, with TRBD1 identical over 8 bases. There are 15 residues in the CDR3. CDR1 is MDHEN, CDR2 SYDVKM, per germline. The V and J ends lost 2 bases and 2 bases, in that order; junction bases with no gene match: 2. The CDR3 sequence is CASSLKQGGNQPQHF. Written as DNA, the CDR3 is TGTGCCAGCAGTTTAAAACAGGGGGGCAATCAGCCCCAGCATTTT.

This clonotype was counted many times. The chain employs TRBV20-1 and TRBJ1-2; no clear D gene. This CDR3 comprises 12 residues. The V end lost 3 bases, the J end lost 4 bases, and 9 bases lay between the germline ends. The germline V gene has CDR1 DFQATT and CDR2 SNEGSKA (reference sequence). This CDR3 is CSASYTSYGYTF. In DNA form, the CDR3 reads TGCAGTGCTAGTTACACCTCCTATGGCTACACCTTC.

This clonotype was picked up many times. The genes are TRBV29-1 and TRBJ1-1; D remains ambiguous. Trimming removed 5 bases at V and 8 bases at J, with 12 bases between. Germline lookup yields CDR1 SQVTM and CDR2 ANQGSEA. This CDR3 is 11 amino acids long. Here the CDR3 reads CSVRGPPEAFF. Here the CDR3 DNA reads TGCAGCGTTCGAGGACCGCCAGAAGCTTTCTTT.

This clonotype came up many times. V is TRBV5-1 and J is TRBJ2-7; 12 positions agree with TRBD2. The germline V gene encodes CDR1 SGHRS and CDR2 YFSETQ. Germline trimming cut 4 bases from V and 3 bases from J; bases unmatched to any gene: 8. This CDR3 has 16 amino acids. In nucleotides, the CDR3 is TGCGCCAGCAGCCCGAGACTAGCGGGAGTCATCTACGAGCAGTACTTC. This translates into CASSPRLAGVIYEQYF.

This clonotype turned up a few times. This CDR3 reads CSASWGQLIFSNQPQHF. The CDR3 bases are TGCAGTGCTAGTTGGGGACAGCTAATTTTTAGCAATCAGCCCCAGCATTTT. V usage is TRBV20-1 and J usage is TRBJ1-5; 7 bases agree with TRBD1. This CDR3 comprises 17 residues. Germline V gives CDR1 DFQATT, CDR2 SNEGSKA (reference sequence). J lost 0 bases, V lost 3 bases, and 11 bases had no gene match.

This clonotype was recorded many times. The chain combines TRBV7-9 with TRBJ1-1; D not resolved. The CDR3 contains 14 residues. Germline V gene data show CDR1 as SEHNR and CDR2 as FQNEAQ (reference sequence). CDR3 in amino acids: CATRRSWGNTEAFF. The CDR3 nucleotides are TGTGCGACGAGGAGGTCCTGGGGAAACACTGAAGCTTTCTTT.

V gene TRBV6-5 combines with J gene TRBJ1-5; the D gene is possibly TRBD1 (5 bases). The CDR3 is 15 amino acids. The germline V and J ends were trimmed by 0 bases and 1 base, with 7 bases remaining between them. Germline V lookup: CDR1 MNHEY, CDR2 SVGAGI. The CDR3 DNA reads TGTGCCAGCAGTTACTCGTCAGGGAGCAATCAGCCCCAGCATTTT. The encoded protein is CASSYSSGSNQPQHF.

In this sample, this clonotype turned up many times. The rearrangement links TRBV10-3 to TRBJ2-2; D is uncertain. Germline assignment: CDR1 ENHRY and CDR2 SYGVKD. This CDR3 contains 13 residues. V shed 2 bases and J shed 1 base, with 2 bases lying between them. The CDR3, as DNA: TGTGCCATCAGTGAGGGGAACACCGGGGAGCTGTTTTTT. Its protein product is CAISEGNTGELFF.

In its sample, this clonotype was seen many times. The CDR3 DNA is TGCAGTGCTAGCCGGGACAACTCCTACGAGCAGTACTTC. Its protein is CSASRDNSYEQYF. The V gene is TRBV20-1, the J gene TRBJ2-7; D might be TRBD1 (6 bases). The germline V and J ends were trimmed by 3 bases and 0 bases, with 9 bases remaining between them. From germline, CDR1 is DFQATT and CDR2 SNEGSKA (reference sequence). The CDR3 covers 13 residues.

The sample holds many counts of this clonotype. V gene TRBV11-2 combines with J gene TRBJ2-2; D possibly corresponds to TRBD1 (6 bases). CDR3 length: 15 amino acids. Per the germline V gene, CDR1 is SGHAT and CDR2 is FQNNGV. Trimming shortened V by 5 bases and J by 1 base, and 11 bases separated the two germline ends. CDR3 sequence: CASSRGSKNTGELFF. The CDR3 DNA reads TGTGCCAGCAGCAGGGGGTCTAAGAACACCGGGGAGCTGTTTTTT. The variable domain in full, completed from reference TRBV11-2 and TRBJ2-2, reads EAGVAQSPRYKIIEKRQSVAFWCNPISGHATLYWYQQILGQGPKLLIQFQNNGVVDDSQLPKDRFSAERLKGVDSTLKIQPAKLEDSAVYLCASSRGSKNTGELFFGEGSRLTVL.

The J gene is TRBJ2-3, the V gene TRBV9; no firm D call. V lost 3 bases and J lost 2, with 13 bases in between. The CDR3 consists of 15 residues. Germline V gene lookup returns CDR1 SGDLS and CDR2 YYNGEE. CDR3 sequence (DNA): TGTGCCAGCAGCGGACTCCGGCCATCCACAGATACGCAGTATTTT. It encodes CASSGLRPSTDTQYF.

This clonotype was seen a few times. The CDR3 here is CASSSAGLLLPQHF. The CDR3 bases are TGTGCCAGCAGTTCCGCGGGTCTATTATTGCCCCAGCATTTT. J is TRBJ1-5 and V is TRBV2; D gene unclear. Germline assignment: CDR1 SNHLY and CDR2 FYNNEI. This CDR3 is built from 14 residues. The ends were cut back, 5 bases at V and 9 bases at J, with 17 bases in the middle.

The genes are TRBV5-5 and TRBJ1-1; D unclear. Per germline, CDR1 SGHKS and CDR2 YYEKEE (reference sequence). V was clipped by 3 bases and J by 1 base, with 10 bases between them. This CDR3 has 14 amino acids. This CDR3 is CASSSGRRNTEAFF. CDR3 nucleotide sequence: TGTGCCAGCAGCTCGGGTAGGCGGAACACTGAAGCTTTCTTT.

The chain uses TRBV20-1 and TRBJ2-1, with TRBD2 matching 12 bases. CDR1 DFQATT and CDR2 SNEGSKA come from the germline V gene (reference sequence). The CDR3 has 18 amino acids. J was trimmed by 3 bases and V by 3 bases; bases with no gene match: 12. The CDR3 loop is CSARGASGGAGGYNEQFF. For the CDR3, the DNA is TGCAGTGCTAGGGGAGCTAGCGGGGGGGCCGGTGGCTACAATGAGCAGTTCTTC.

This clonotype was seen many times. The chain is built from TRBV20-1 and TRBJ1-4; no clear D. This CDR3 has 12 amino acids. Trimming pared 0 bases from V and 5 bases from J, leaving 4 bases between. Germline assignment: CDR1 DFQATT and CDR2 SNEGSKA (reference sequence). This CDR3 is CSAREANEKLFF. As DNA, the CDR3 is TGCAGTGCTAGAGAGGCGAATGAAAAACTGTTTTTT.

This chain links TRBV6-1 with TRBJ1-2, with D possibly matching TRBD1 (6 bases). The CDR3 has 13 residues. CDR1 is MNHNS and CDR2 is SASEGT in the germline V gene. V lost 0 bases to trimming and J lost 6 bases, with 8 bases between them. In DNA form, the CDR3 reads TGTGCCAGCAGTGAAGCCCAGGGGCATGGCTACACCTTC. Translation gives CASSEAQGHGYTF.

This clonotype has a handful of counts. This chain links TRBV20-1 with TRBJ2-3; TRBD1 or TRBD2 may be the D gene (5 bases each). Deletions cut 1 base from V and 2 bases from J, with 10 bases between. Germline V gives CDR1 DFQATT, CDR2 SNEGSKA (reference sequence). The CDR3 consists of 14 residues. CDR3 amino acids: CSARAWGTTDTQYF. For the CDR3, the DNA is TGCAGTGCTAGAGCGTGGGGGACCACAGATACGCAGTATTTT.

In its sample, this clonotype was seen once. Possible read error: a much larger clone is one base away. The V call is TRBV29-1, the J call TRBJ2-3; 7 positions agree with TRBD2. V trimming: 3 bases; J trimming: 6 bases; junction bases outside the gene matches: 6. This CDR3 is 13 amino acids long. The germline CDR1 and CDR2 sequences are SQVTM and ANQGSEA. The CDR3 protein is CSVEGGDDDTQYF. CDR3 DNA sequence: TGCAGCGTTGAGGGAGGGGATGACGATACGCAGTATTTT.

This clonotype was picked up many times. The CDR3 reads CASSEQGGGTEAFF. Written as DNA, the CDR3 is TGCGCCAGCAGCGAACAGGGGGGAGGCACTGAAGCTTTCTTT. This chain joins TRBV5-1 and TRBJ1-1, with 8 positions matching TRBD1. Germline CDR1 reads SGHRS; CDR2 reads YFSETQ. Germline trimming cut 4 bases from V and 4 bases from J; bases unmatched to any gene: 6. This CDR3 comprises 14 residues.

There are many counts of this clonotype. The gene calls are TRBV12-3 or TRBV12-4 and TRBJ2-1; 11 nucleotides line up with TRBD1. V trimming: 7 bases; J trimming: 7 bases; junction bases outside the gene matches: 9. The CDR3 runs to 15 residues. CDR3 amino acids: CASTVGQGATNEQFF. As DNA, the CDR3 is TGTGCCAGCACCGTAGGACAGGGGGCAACGAATGAGCAGTTCTTC.

The chain employs TRBV7-9 and TRBJ2-7; 12 bases map to TRBD1. CDR3 length: 17 amino acids. The J segment lost 0 bases and the V segment lost 3 bases, leaving 6 bases of the junction unmatched. CDR1 and CDR2 from the germline V gene are SEHNR and FQNEAQ (reference sequence). This chain's CDR3 is CASSFGTGGPTSYEQYF. The CDR3 region has the DNA TGTGCCAGCAGCTTTGGGACAGGGGGCCCCACCTCCTACGAGCAGTACTTC.

This clonotype was recorded at least ten times. The rearrangement uses TRBV6-5 and TRBJ2-1; unclear D gene. V gave up 0 bases and J gave up 5 bases, with 8 bases separating them. The V gene's germline CDR1 is MNHEY and CDR2 SVGAGI. The length of the CDR3 is 14 residues. CDR3 sequence: CASSYSGPNNEQFF. Written as DNA, the CDR3 is TGTGCCAGCAGTTACTCCGGCCCAAACAATGAGCAGTTCTTC.

This clonotype occurred a few times. This chain joins TRBV29-1 and TRBJ1-4; D is possibly TRBD1 (5 bases). The CDR3 contains 14 residues. The germline V and J ends were trimmed by 6 bases and 8 bases, with 19 bases remaining between them. Germline-derived CDR1 and CDR2 are SQVTM and ANQGSEA. CDR3 in DNA: TGCAGCGTGAGTACTCAGGGTAGAGAAGAAAAACTGTTTTTT. Translation gives CSVSTQGREEKLFF.

The table lists this clonotype with a few counts. J is TRBJ2-7 and V is TRBV20-1; TRBD2 is a possible D gene (7 bases). Between the trimmed V and J ends, which lost 4 bases and 3 bases, there was a span of 10 bases. The germline gives CDR1 DFQATT, CDR2 SNEGSKA (reference sequence). The CDR3 spans 12 residues. The CDR3 is CSATRGGYEQYF. CDR3 coding DNA: TGCAGTGCTACAAGGGGGGGCTACGAGCAGTACTTC.

V is TRBV20-1 and J is TRBJ2-1; 11 nucleotides match TRBD2. The length of the CDR3 is 18 residues. The V segment lost 6 bases and the J segment 0 bases; nucleotides outside the gene matches: 13. Germline V CDR1 and CDR2: DFQATT, SNEGSKA (reference sequence). The DNA of the CDR3 is TGCAGTGCGGAACCGGGACTAGCGGAATTAAGCTCCTACAATGAGCAGTTCTTC. It codes for CSAEPGLAELSSYNEQFF.

This chain links TRBV19 with TRBJ2-7; maybe TRBD1 (5 bases). With 6 bases removed from V and 2 bases from J, the gap between germline ends came to 11 bases. The CDR3 spans 13 residues. CDR1 and CDR2 (germline): LNHDA, SQIVND (reference sequence). The CDR3 sequence is CASRLTEPYEQYF. The DNA of the CDR3 is TGTGCCAGTAGGTTGACAGAGCCCTACGAGCAGTACTTC.

This clonotype was seen at least ten times. The gene calls are TRBV7-3 and TRBJ2-3, with 9 bases that match TRBD2. The CDR3 covers 16 residues. Germline CDR1 reads SGHTA; CDR2 reads FQGTGA. V dropped 2 bases and J dropped 4; count of bases not matched to a gene: 7. DNA of the CDR3: TGTGCCAGCAGCTTAGGCGGGAGGGCCATCGCAGATACGCAGTATTTT. Its protein product is CASSLGGRAIADTQYF. The complete variable domain, with remaining parts taken from reference TRBV7-3 and TRBJ2-3, reads GAGVSQTPSNKVTEKGKYVELRCDPISGHTALYWYRQSLGQGPEFLIYFQGTGAADDSGLPNDRFFAVRPEGSVSTLKIQRTERGDSAVYLCASSLGGRAIADTQYFGPGTRLTVL.

There are a few counts of this clonotype. The V gene is TRBV7-6, the J gene TRBJ2-2; D uncertain. This CDR3 is built from 13 residues. CDR1 SGHVS and CDR2 FNYEAQ come from the germline V gene. The V end was cut by 2 bases, the J end by 5 bases, with 6 bases between. The CDR3 is CASSLLRTGELFF. The CDR3 region has the DNA TGTGCCAGCAGCTTACTACGGACCGGGGAGCTGTTTTTT.

At least ten counts were recorded for this clonotype. J is TRBJ2-1 and V is TRBV12-3 or TRBV12-4; D is unclear. The CDR3 extends over 13 amino acids. V was shortened by 2 bases and J by 10 bases, with 12 bases between the two germline ends. CDR3 nucleotide sequence: TGTGCCAGCAGTTTAAAGTGGAACGAAGAGCAGTTCTTC. This codes for CASSLKWNEEQFF.

The rearrangement joins TRBV9 to TRBJ2-3; the match to TRBD2 covers 8 bases. V was pared by 0 bases and J by 3 bases, with 6 bases of the junction left unmatched. Germline lookup yields CDR1 SGDLS and CDR2 YYNGEE. The CDR3 spans 16 residues. The CDR3 nucleotides are TGTGCCAGCAGCGTAGACGGGAGGGGAATAACAGATACGCAGTATTTT. Translated: CASSVDGRGITDTQYF.

This clonotype was detected a few times. V usage is TRBV5-1 and J usage is TRBJ2-3, with TRBD1 as a possible D gene (6 bases). Germline loops: CDR1 SGHRS, CDR2 YFSETQ. The V end was cut by 0 bases, the J end by 0 bases, with 14 bases between. The CDR3 runs to 17 residues. CDR3 in amino acids: CASSLGGLGSSTDTQYF. Here the CDR3 DNA reads TGCGCCAGCAGCTTGGGGGGGCTTGGTTCGAGCACAGATACGCAGTATTTT.

This clonotype was picked up a small number of times. The rearrangement links TRBV20-1 to TRBJ2-3, with TRBD2 as a possible D gene (5 bases). V was trimmed by 6 bases and J by 1 base, leaving 20 bases between them. The CDR3 contains 16 residues. Looked up from germline, CDR1 is DFQATT and CDR2 is SNEGSKA (reference sequence). The CDR3: CSASGGLAGGTDTQYF. The CDR3 nucleotides read TGCAGTGCAAGCGGTGGCCTAGCAGGAGGCACAGATACGCAGTATTTT.